This T cell receptor beta chain was recovered during a study of radiotherapy plus CTLA-4 blockade in lung cancer. Study in general: Objective response was observed in around a sixth of patients, and disease control in roughly 31%.

This clone was recorded only once. Its antigen remains unknown. The study, taken as a whole, reports: Clones of tumor-derived TCRs expanded in blood after radiotherapy plus ipilimumab. Together with interferon-beta, which increased in serum after radiation, early dynamic changes in blood T cell clones were reportedly the best predictors of response.

Only in-frame clones appear in the TCRdb table, and some are missing; sequencing was by immunoSEQ multiplex PCR. This table holds 15,000 to 20,000 clones, 86% found once. Receiving focal radiation plus CTLA-4 blockade with ipilimumab were patients who had chemo-refractory metastatic non-small-cell lung cancer. V lost 5 bases, J lost 5 bases, and 22 bases stayed unmatched. Germline V gene lookup returns CDR1 MNHEY and CDR2 SMNVEV (reference sequence). The CDR3 runs to 20 residues. The sequence was obtained from a human donor with non-small cell lung cancer whose response to radiotherapy plus ipilimumab could not be evaluated. This specimen was peripheral blood, taken from a patient treated with radiotherapy plus ipilimumab. V gene TRBV27 combines with J gene TRBJ2-2; 8 positions match TRBD2. CDR3 amino acids: CASSTSGMPAPKGSTGELFF. CDR3 coding DNA: TGTGCCAGCAGTACTAGCGGAATGCCGGCTCCAAAGGGATCGACCGGGGAGCTGTTTTTT.